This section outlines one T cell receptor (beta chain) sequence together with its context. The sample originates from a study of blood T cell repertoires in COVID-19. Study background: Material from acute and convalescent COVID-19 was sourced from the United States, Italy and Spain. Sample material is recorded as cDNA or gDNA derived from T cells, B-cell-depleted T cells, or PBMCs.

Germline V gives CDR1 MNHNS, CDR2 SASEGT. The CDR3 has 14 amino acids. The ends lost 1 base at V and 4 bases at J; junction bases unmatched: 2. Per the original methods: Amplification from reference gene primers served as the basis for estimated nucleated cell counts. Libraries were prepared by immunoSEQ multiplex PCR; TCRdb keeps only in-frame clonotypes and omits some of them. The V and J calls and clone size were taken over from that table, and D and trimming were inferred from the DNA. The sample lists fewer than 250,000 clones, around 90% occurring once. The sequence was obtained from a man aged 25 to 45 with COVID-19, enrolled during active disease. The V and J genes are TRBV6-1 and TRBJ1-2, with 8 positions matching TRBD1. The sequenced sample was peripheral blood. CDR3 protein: CASSEGQGSYGYTF. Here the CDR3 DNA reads TGTGCCAGCAGTGAAGGACAGGGGAGCTATGGCTACACCTTC.